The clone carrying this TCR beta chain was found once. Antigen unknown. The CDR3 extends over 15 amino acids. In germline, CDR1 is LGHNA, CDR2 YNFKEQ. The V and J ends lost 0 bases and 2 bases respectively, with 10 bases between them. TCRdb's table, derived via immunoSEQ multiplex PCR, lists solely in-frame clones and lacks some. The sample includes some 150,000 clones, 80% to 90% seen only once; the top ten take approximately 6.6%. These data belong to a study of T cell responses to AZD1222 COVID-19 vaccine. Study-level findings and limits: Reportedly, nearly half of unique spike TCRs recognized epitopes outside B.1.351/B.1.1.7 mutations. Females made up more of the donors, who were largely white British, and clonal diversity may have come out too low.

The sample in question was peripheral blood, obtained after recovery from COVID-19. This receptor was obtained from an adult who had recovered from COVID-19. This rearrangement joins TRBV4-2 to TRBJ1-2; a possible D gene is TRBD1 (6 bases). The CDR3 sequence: CASSQEGQSNYGYTF. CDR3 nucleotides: TGTGCCAGCAGCCAAGAAGGACAGTCGAACTATGGCTACACCTTC.